A single sample is the source of the 32 T cell receptor beta chains below, sequenced in a study of shared clonotypes between healthy human individuals. The assay was immunoSEQ multiplex PCR, and TCRdb's table has in-frame clones only and misses some. The sample carries fewer than 500,000 clones, about 75% recorded once. Specimen: PBMCs. These receptors all stem from a woman between 40 and 50 years old in good health. Some clones in this sample may be carry-over from other donors' samples.

To note about this clone: A much larger clone differs by one base, so this may be a read error. This chain uses TRBV6-6 with TRBJ2-3; D possibly matches TRBD1 or TRBD2 (5 bases each). The germline V gene has CDR1 MNHNY and CDR2 SVGAGI (reference sequence). The ends were cut back, 5 bases at V and 0 bases at J, with 6 bases in the middle. CDR3 length: 13 residues. CDR3 in DNA: TGTGCCAGCAGTCGGGACAGCACAGATACGCAGTATTTT. Translating gives CASSRDSTDTQYF.

This clone has just one count. This sequence joins TRBV6-1 and TRBJ1-2; D uncertain. The V gene's germline CDR1 is MNHNS and CDR2 SASEGT. V was clipped by 1 base and J by 5 bases, with 11 bases between them. The CDR3 has 14 amino acids. The CDR3 nucleotides read TGTGCCAGCAGTGAAGTGGCAGGAGAGTATGGCTACACCTTC. Its protein is CASSEVAGEYGYTF.

The chain employs TRBV28 and TRBJ1-1; unclear D gene. CDR3 length equals 12 residues. The germline V and J ends were trimmed by 6 bases and 0 bases, with 5 bases remaining between them. The germline V gene has CDR1 MDHEN and CDR2 SYDVKM. The CDR3: CASRDLNTEAFF. For the CDR3, the DNA is TGTGCCAGCAGGGACCTGAACACTGAAGCTTTCTTT.

The V call is TRBV7-2, the J call TRBJ2-7; no firm D call. This CDR3 comprises 14 residues. Trimming cost V 1 base and J 0 bases, with 7 bases left between them. Germline CDR1 SGHTA, CDR2 FQGNSA. This CDR3 reads CASSLVESSYEQYF. CDR3 bases: TGTGCCAGCAGCTTAGTAGAGAGCTCCTACGAGCAGTACTTC.

The chain links TRBV28 to TRBJ1-2; possibly TRBD1 for D (6 bases). CDR1 and CDR2 from the germline V gene are MDHEN and SYDVKM. The CDR3 covers 15 residues. V was shortened by 3 bases and J by 8 bases, with 19 bases between the two germline ends. CDR3 in DNA: TGTGCCAGCAGTTTGGGGGACACCCCTAGAGGAGGCTACACCTTC. It encodes CASSLGDTPRGGYTF.

The rearrangement links TRBV2 to TRBJ2-1; D assignment may be TRBD1 or TRBD2 (5 bases each). Trimming cost V 5 bases and J 8 bases, with 16 bases left between them. The germline CDR1 and CDR2 sequences are SNHLY and FYNNEI. This CDR3 has 14 amino acids. This chain's CDR3 is CASSHRLKGDEQFF. The DNA for the CDR3 is TGTGCCAGCAGTCATAGACTAAAAGGGGATGAGCAGTTCTTC.

The chain carries TRBV2 and TRBJ2-5; TRBD1 agrees at 8 bases. V was pared by 6 bases and J by 9 bases, with 21 bases of the junction left unmatched. In germline, CDR1 is SNHLY, CDR2 FYNNEI. The CDR3 is made up of 17 amino acids. The CDR3 DNA sequence: TGTGCCAGCAGGAGTCGGACAGGGCGTCTTGGCGGGTGGGCCCAGTACTTC. This codes for CASRSRTGRLGGWAQYF.

The genes are TRBV7-2 and TRBJ2-2; possible D gene TRBD1, 6 bases. V shed 5 bases and J shed 0 bases, with 10 bases lying between them. Per germline, CDR1 SGHTA and CDR2 FQGNSA. The CDR3 is made up of 15 amino acids. The CDR3 loop is CASSLRTANTGELFF. As DNA, the CDR3 is TGTGCCAGCAGCCTGAGGACAGCGAACACCGGGGAGCTGTTTTTT.

The genes are TRBV19 and TRBJ2-4, with D possibly TRBD2 on 5 matching bases. Germline lookup yields CDR1 LNHDA and CDR2 SQIVND (reference sequence). Trimming took off 5 bases at V and 0 bases at J, with 11 bases between the two ends. CDR3 length: 15 residues. The CDR3 DNA is TGTGCCAGTAGTCCACTAGAGTTAGCCAAAAACATTCAGTACTTC. Translation: CASSPLELAKNIQYF.

V gene TRBV27 combines with J gene TRBJ1-5; TRBD1 might be the D (5 bases). The germline CDR1 and CDR2 sequences are MNHEY and SMNVEV (reference sequence). Trimming cost V 6 bases and J 7 bases, with 10 bases left between them. This CDR3 is built from 12 residues. The CDR3 DNA follows: TGTGCCAGCAGGTCAGGGTACCAGCCCCAGCATTTT. Translating it yields CASRSGYQPQHF.

The chain carries TRBV18 and TRBJ2-7; 11 bases are shared with TRBD1. V dropped 1 base and J dropped 6; count of bases not matched to a gene: 2. CDR1 is KGHSH, CDR2 LQKENI, per germline. The CDR3 length is 14 residues. CDR3 sequence reads: CASSPRGQGGEQYF. The CDR3 DNA sequence: TGTGCCAGCTCACCACGGGGACAGGGGGGCGAGCAGTACTTC.

The rearrangement joins TRBV6-5 to TRBJ1-2; D not certain. The germline V gene encodes CDR1 MNHEY and CDR2 SVGAGI. The CDR3 runs to 14 residues. Trimming shortened V by 0 bases and J by 8 bases, and 13 bases separated the two germline ends. The CDR3 loop is CASSYSSQVMGYTF. For the CDR3, the DNA is TGTGCCAGCAGTTACTCGAGTCAGGTGATGGGCTACACCTTC.

This clone was seen only a few times. The chain employs TRBV6-1 and TRBJ2-3; D is perhaps TRBD1 (5 bases). Germline values: CDR1 MNHNS, CDR2 SASEGT. The CDR3 has 14 residues. V was cut by 11 bases and J by 1 base, with 16 bases left in between. This chain's CDR3 is CACTRTRGTDTQYF. The CDR3 nucleotides read TGTGCCTGCACAAGGACCAGGGGCACAGATACGCAGTATTTT.

The rearrangement links TRBV6-5 to TRBJ2-2, with D perhaps given as TRBD1 or TRBD2 (5 bases each). CDR3 length: 13 residues. V dropped 3 bases and J dropped 9 bases, with 11 bases sitting between them. Germline CDR1 reads MNHEY; CDR2 reads SVGAGI. In nucleotides, the CDR3 is TGTGCCAGCAGTTATAATCGGGACCGGGAGCTGTTTTTT. The encoded protein is CASSYNRDRELFF.

The chain uses TRBV6-1 and TRBJ2-1; TRBD2 might be the D (6 bases). The V gene lost 4 bases and the J gene lost 4 bases, with 11 bases spanning the gap. The length of the CDR3 is 14 residues. Germline assignment: CDR1 MNHNS and CDR2 SASEGT. CDR3: CASSVTSGYNEQFF. The CDR3 DNA reads as TGTGCCAGCAGTGTAACCAGCGGGTACAATGAGCAGTTCTTC.

In this sample, this clone turned up once. The V and J genes are TRBV7-2 and TRBJ2-2; 9 nucleotides line up with TRBD2. The CDR3 is made up of 16 amino acids. Trimming took 4 bases from V and 6 from J; bases not matched to a gene: 9. The germline V gene encodes CDR1 SGHTA and CDR2 FQGNSA. Here the CDR3 DNA reads TGTGCCAGCAGCTGGGCGGCGGGAGGGTCCTCCGGGGAGCTGTTTTTT. Translating it yields CASSWAAGGSSGELFF.

CDR3 in DNA: TGTGCCAGCAGCTTACTAAGTGGACAGGGGGCTGATACGCAGTATTTT. This sequence encodes CASSLLSGQGADTQYF. V gene TRBV11-1 combines with J gene TRBJ2-3; TRBD1 agrees at 11 bases. Germline CDR1 reads SGHAT; CDR2 reads FQDESV (reference sequence). The junction had 7 bases not matched to a gene; V was cut back by 2 bases and J by 6 bases. The CDR3 sequence is 16 residues long.

This chain uses TRBV9 with TRBJ1-2; D might be TRBD1 (6 bases). V lost 2 bases and J lost 8, with 19 bases in between. The CDR3 is made up of 15 amino acids. Germline V lookup: CDR1 SGDLS, CDR2 YYNGEE. The CDR3 loop reads CASSVSPGVSSGYTF. CDR3 nucleotides: TGTGCCAGCAGCGTGTCCCCAGGGGTAAGCAGCGGCTACACCTTC.

This chain joins TRBV5-1 and TRBJ2-3, with TRBD2 matching 14 bases. Germline V gene sequence: CDR1 SGHRS, CDR2 YFSETQ. The CDR3 runs 16 residues. V trimming: 4 bases; J trimming: 6 bases; junction bases outside the gene matches: 7. CDR3 sequence: CASSTGLAGVADTQYF. CDR3 in DNA: TGCGCCAGCAGCACGGGACTAGCGGGAGTCGCGGATACGCAGTATTTT.

The chain has TRBV7-2 and TRBJ1-5, with no clear D. With 5 bases removed from V and 4 bases from J, the gap between germline ends came to 12 bases. This CDR3 is built from 14 residues. Per the germline V gene, CDR1 is SGHTA and CDR2 is FQGNSA. CDR3 loop: CASSERHGNQPQHF. The CDR3 coding sequence is TGTGCCAGCAGCGAACGACATGGGAATCAGCCCCAGCATTTT. Variable domain in full (rest from reference TRBV7-2 and TRBJ1-5): GAGVSQSPSNKVTEKGKDVELRCDPISGHTALYWYRQSLGQGLEFLIYFQGNSAPDKSGLPSDRFSAERTGGSVSTLTIQRTQQEDSAVYLCASSERHGNQPQHFGDGTRLSIL.

This sequence joins TRBV7-8 and TRBJ2-1; D tentatively fits TRBD1 or TRBD2 (6 bases each). Germline V gives CDR1 SGHVS, CDR2 FQNEAQ. V lost 5 bases to trimming and J lost 9 bases, with 14 bases between them. This CDR3 is 13 amino acids long. CDR3 sequence (DNA): TGTGCCAGCAGCGCGGGTGGGGGGCCTGAGCAGTTCTTC. This sequence encodes CASSAGGGPEQFF.

The chain combines TRBV10-1 with TRBJ2-1, with TRBD2 identical over 9 bases. The CDR3 sequence is 15 residues long. Losses at the gene ends were 2 bases for V and 7 bases for J; bases not matched to a gene: 6. The germline CDR1 and CDR2 sequences are WNHNN and SYGVQD (reference sequence). The CDR3 sequence: CASSEASGMGNEQFF. The CDR3, as DNA: TGCGCCAGCAGTGAGGCTAGCGGGATGGGAAATGAGCAGTTCTTC.

This clone was recorded only once. The J gene is TRBJ2-3, the V gene TRBV4-1; no reliable D call. Germline V gene data show CDR1 as MGHRA and CDR2 as YSYEKL. V gave up 1 base and J gave up 6 bases, with 17 bases separating them. This CDR3 comprises 16 residues. The CDR3 reads CASSQAASSMGDTQYF. CDR3 coding DNA: TGCGCCAGCAGCCAAGCGGCCTCCTCAATGGGGGATACGCAGTATTTT.

V usage is TRBV19 and J usage is TRBJ2-4; D ambiguous. The germline V gene has CDR1 LNHDA and CDR2 SQIVND (reference sequence). V was shortened by 1 base and J by 0 bases, with 4 bases between the two germline ends. This CDR3 has 14 amino acids. The CDR3 DNA follows: TGTGCCAGTAGTATAGGTTTAGCCAAAAACATTCAGTACTTC. Translation: CASSIGLAKNIQYF.

This sequence joins TRBV2 and TRBJ2-6; possibly TRBD1 for D (6 bases). Germline V CDR1 and CDR2: SNHLY, FYNNEI. Trimming cost V 7 bases and J 3 bases, with 13 bases left between them. This CDR3 has 15 residues. CDR3 protein: CASKDSQLGANVLTF. DNA for the CDR3: TGTGCCAGCAAGGACAGTCAACTTGGGGCCAACGTCCTGACTTTC.

In its sample, this clone was seen a few times. The gene calls are TRBV30 and TRBJ1-4, with D uncertain. Germline V gene sequence: CDR1 GTSNPN, CDR2 SVGIG (reference sequence). The CDR3 is 12 amino acids. The V and J ends lost 0 bases and 8 bases respectively, with 7 bases between them. The chain's CDR3 is CAWSVFREKLFF. The CDR3 region has the DNA TGTGCCTGGAGTGTATTCCGCGAAAAACTGTTTTTT.

The chain has TRBV7-3 and TRBJ2-7; 12 nucleotides match TRBD1. V shed 5 bases, J shed 6 bases, and the junction held 5 bases outside the gene matches. The CDR3 covers 14 residues. Germline lookup yields CDR1 SGHTA and CDR2 FQGTGA. The CDR3 bases are TGTGCCAGCAGCCAGGGACAGGGGGCAGGCGAGCAGTACTTC. Translation: CASSQGQGAGEQYF.

A single count supports this clone. The chain's CDR3 is CASSSTGGGQETQYF. The CDR3 coding sequence is TGCGCCAGCAGCTCTACAGGGGGCGGCCAAGAGACCCAGTACTTC. This chain uses TRBV5-1 with TRBJ2-5; 9 nucleotides agree with TRBD1. The V and J ends lost 3 bases and 1 base, in that order; junction bases with no gene match: 4. This CDR3 is 15 amino acids long. Germline V CDR1 and CDR2: SGHRS, YFSETQ.

This rearrangement joins TRBV7-9 to TRBJ1-1; D ambiguous. Looked up from germline, CDR1 is SEHNR and CDR2 is FQNEAQ (reference sequence). The CDR3 has 12 amino acids. Trimming left V 5 bases short and J 5 bases short, with 9 bases between. The CDR3 spells CASSAQWTEAFF. As DNA, the CDR3 is TGTGCCAGCAGCGCGCAGTGGACTGAAGCTTTCTTT.

Turning to this clone: This specimen includes other DNA sequences encoding the same CDR3. The V and J genes are TRBV7-9 and TRBJ2-3; 8 bases line up with TRBD2. The CDR3 sequence is 14 residues long. Germline CDR1 reads SEHNR; CDR2 reads FQNEAQ (reference sequence). Trimming removed 3 bases from V and 3 bases from J; junction bases left unmatched: 2. The CDR3, as DNA: TGTGCCAGCAGCTTGGCGGGAGGAACAGATACGCAGTATTTT. It specifies CASSLAGGTDTQYF. The whole variable domain, remainder taken from reference TRBV7-9 and TRBJ2-3, is DTGVSQNPRHKITKRGQNVTFRCDPISEHNRLYWYRQTLGQGPEFLTYFQNEAQLEKSRLLSDRFSAERPKGSFSTLEIQRTEQGDSAMYLCASSLAGGTDTQYFGPGTRLTVL.

V gene TRBV5-1 combines with J gene TRBJ1-2, with D maybe TRBD1 (5 bases). The ends were cut back, 4 bases at V and 8 bases at J, with 18 bases in the middle. CDR3 length: 14 residues. Germline CDR1 SGHRS, CDR2 YFSETQ. The CDR3 protein is CASSVGPPLGGYTF. CDR3 nucleotides: TGCGCCAGCAGCGTGGGACCGCCGTTGGGGGGCTACACCTTC.

The J gene is TRBJ2-7, the V gene TRBV7-2; 8 nucleotides match TRBD1. V lost 5 bases to trimming and J lost 6 bases; unmatched junction nucleotides: 9. The CDR3 is 14 residues long. Per germline, CDR1 SGHTA and CDR2 FQGNSA. Here the CDR3 DNA reads TGTGCCAGCAGCCGGACAGGGTCCAAATCCGAGCAGTACTTC. Encoded protein: CASSRTGSKSEQYF.